This T cell receptor beta chain originates from a study of spatial heterogeneity in lung cancer. Study-level information: The donors were 55 to 80 patients with non-small cell lung cancer that was early-stage and untreated. Unique TCR and UMI combinations averaged more than ten appearances each in raw reads. Findings and limits, study-wide: Ubiquitous expanded tumor TCRs surfaced in blood more at resection than they did at follow-up.

Time point in this sample: blood at routine non-recurrence follow-up after resection. Whole RNA, which was extracted from tumor, nontumor lung tissue or frozen PBMC, was sequenced without any cell sorting. In germline, CDR1 is LGHDT, CDR2 YNNKEL (reference sequence). The germline V and J ends were trimmed by 4 bases and 3 bases, with 10 bases remaining between them. CDR3 size: 14 residues. This clonotype was detected ten times or more. Its antigen remains unknown. TCRdb redid the calling of the 5' RACE reads with MiXCR, one entry per CDR3 protein. The top ten hold approximately 24% of the sample, which has 27,000 or so distinct CDR3 sequences, roughly 5.7% seen once.

This chain links TRBV3-1 with TRBJ1-5; a possible D gene is TRBD1 (5 bases). The sequence came from a female donor with early-stage non-small cell lung cancer. The source material was PBMCs, sampled at follow-up. CDR3 sequence (DNA): TGTGCCAGCAGCCTTGGGACGGTCAATCAGCCCCAGCATTTT. Its protein is CASSLGTVNQPQHF.